The source of this T cell receptor (beta chain) is a study of metastatic and nonmetastatic thyroid tumors. Points from the study as a whole: The reported finding was significantly higher TCR beta diversity in malignant thyroid tumors relative to benign nodules, in blood and tumor.

Thyroid surgery was performed in patients who had received no treatment beforehand. In the original workflow: The distant-metastasis classifier for papillary thyroid cancer was built from CDR3 differences across clinicopathological groups. Via MiXCR, TCRdb re-called the PCR reads. The V and J calls follow TCRdb's processing rather than the paper's. The sample records tens of thousands of clones, 36% being singletons. With 3 bases clipped from V and 6 bases from J, the junction kept 7 bases outside the gene matches. The CDR3 totals 15 residues. Germline CDR1 and CDR2: LNHDA and SQIVND (reference sequence). The table lists this clone with many counts. Its antigen is unknown.

This sequence was found in a male donor with papillary thyroid cancer or a benign thyroid nodule (not recorded which). Some clones in this sample may be carry-over from other donors' samples. The material sequenced was blood. J is TRBJ1-5 and V is TRBV19; TRBD1 matches 8 bases. The CDR3 region has the DNA TGTGCCAGTAGTATTCCGGACAGGGTCGTTCAGCCCCAGCATTTT. Amino acids: CASSIPDRVVQPQHF.